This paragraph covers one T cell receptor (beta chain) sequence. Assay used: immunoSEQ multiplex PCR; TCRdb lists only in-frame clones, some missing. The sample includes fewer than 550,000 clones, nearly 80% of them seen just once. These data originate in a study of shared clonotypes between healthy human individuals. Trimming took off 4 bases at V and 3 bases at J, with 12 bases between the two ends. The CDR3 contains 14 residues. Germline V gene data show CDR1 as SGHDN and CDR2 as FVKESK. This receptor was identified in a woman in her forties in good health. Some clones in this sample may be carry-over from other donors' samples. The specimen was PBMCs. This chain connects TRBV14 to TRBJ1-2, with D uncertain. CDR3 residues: CASSPSGEDYGYTF. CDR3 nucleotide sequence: TGTGCCAGCAGCCCGTCGGGAGAAGACTATGGCTACACCTTC.